This TCR beta chain comes out of a study of identical twins. The study's findings and limits: Researchers reported weaker excess twin sharing in beta out-of-frame sequences. Twin-shared out-of-frame alpha sequences were enriched for low generation probability.

Template switching added a universal primer binding site, and final cDNA carried unique molecular identifiers. TCRdb used MiXCR to reprocess the 5' RACE reads, holding one entry per CDR3 protein. Among fewer than 550,000 distinct CDR3 sequences listed, roughly an eighth were seen once. The CDR3 is 17 residues long. Germline CDR1 reads WNHNN; CDR2 reads SYGVQD (reference sequence). V lost 3 bases to trimming and J lost 0 bases, with 12 bases between them. This clonotype was seen a handful of times. What it binds is unknown. This sample was shared with a second study, whose subject was yellow fever vaccine responses in identical twins.

Sequences were obtained from CD4+ T cells sorted from blood. This clonotype was sampled from a young woman in good health. The chain has TRBV10-1 and TRBJ2-6; the D call may be TRBD1 or TRBD2 (5 bases each). CDR3 nucleotides: TGCGCCAGCAGTGACCCCCCGGGACGCTCTGGGGCCAACGTCCTGACTTTC. This sequence encodes CASSDPPGRSGANVLTF.